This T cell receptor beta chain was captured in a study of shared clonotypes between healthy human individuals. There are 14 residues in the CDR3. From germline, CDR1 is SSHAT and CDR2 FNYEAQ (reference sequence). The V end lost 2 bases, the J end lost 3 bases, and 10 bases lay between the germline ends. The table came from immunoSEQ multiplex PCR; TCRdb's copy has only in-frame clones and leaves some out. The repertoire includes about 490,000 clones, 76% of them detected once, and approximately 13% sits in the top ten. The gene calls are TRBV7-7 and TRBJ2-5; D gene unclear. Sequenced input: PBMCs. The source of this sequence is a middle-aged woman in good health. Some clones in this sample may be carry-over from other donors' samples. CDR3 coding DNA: TGTGCCAGCAGCTTATTAAGCCCCAAAGAGACCCAGTACTTC. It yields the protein CASSLLSPKETQYF.